The 7 T cell receptor beta chains below all came from one sample that was sequenced in a study of blood T cell repertoires in COVID-19. Measured with immunoSEQ multiplex PCR; TCRdb has only the in-frame clones, and not every one. This sample yields around 200,000 clones, of which over 75% are seen a single time; approximately 5% belongs to the top ten. Material for sequencing was peripheral blood. The receptors were sampled from a human donor in a cohort sampled during active COVID-19.

This chain connects TRBV4-2 to TRBJ2-7, with 8 bases matching TRBD2. This CDR3 has 15 residues. Trimming cost V 0 bases and J 4 bases; bases outside gene matches: 5. In germline, CDR1 is LGHNA, CDR2 YNFKEQ. For the CDR3, the DNA is TGTGCCAGCAGCCAAGAAACGGGAGGGGATTACGAGCAGTACTTC. Its translation is CASSQETGGDYEQYF.

The rearrangement links TRBV19 to TRBJ2-3; D uncertain. V lost 5 bases and J 0 bases, leaving 9 bases between the germline ends. Germline CDR1 is LNHDA and CDR2 is SQIVND (reference sequence). CDR3 length: 14 residues. The CDR3 DNA reads TGTGCCAGTAGTCAGGCACCGAGCACAGATACGCAGTATTTT. Translating gives CASSQAPSTDTQYF.

This clone was recorded once. The chain has TRBV7-9 and TRBJ1-2; TRBD1 is a possible D gene (5 bases). The ends were cut back, 5 bases at V and 5 bases at J, with 9 bases in the middle. There are 12 residues in the CDR3. Germline V gene data show CDR1 as SEHNR and CDR2 as FQNEAQ (reference sequence). DNA for the CDR3: TGTGCCAGCAGCCCCCCAGGGTATGGCTACACCTTC. Translation gives CASSPPGYGYTF.

The gene calls are TRBV27 and TRBJ1-4; D remains ambiguous. Trimming pared 0 bases from V and 6 bases from J, leaving 11 bases between. The length of the CDR3 is 15 residues. Germline V gene data show CDR1 as MNHEY and CDR2 as SMNVEV (reference sequence). The CDR3 nucleotides are TGTGCCAGCAGTTTATCGTACGGCGGATATGAAAAACTGTTTTTT. It is translated as CASSLSYGGYEKLFF. Looking up the rest from reference TRBV27 and TRBJ1-4 gives the full variable domain: EAQVTQNPRYLITVTGKKLTVTCSQNMNHEYMSWYRQDPGLGLRQIYYSMNVEVTDKGDVPEGYKVSRKEKRNFPLILESPSPNQTSLYFCASSLSYGGYEKLFFGSGTQLSVL.

The V and J genes are TRBV5-6 and TRBJ2-7; 10 positions match TRBD2. Trimming took 4 bases from V and 5 from J; bases not matched to a gene: 12. The CDR3 runs to 16 residues. Germline assignment: CDR1 SGHDT and CDR2 YYEEEE. DNA of the CDR3: TGTGCCAGCAGCCCGGGGCGGGCTAGCGGGAGCCACGAGCAGTACTTC. Amino acid sequence: CASSPGRASGSHEQYF.

The chain combines TRBV5-6 with TRBJ2-2; D is uncertain. Deletions cut 1 base from V and 7 bases from J, with 11 bases between. CDR1 SGHDT and CDR2 YYEEEE come from the germline V gene. The CDR3 has 14 amino acids. CDR3 residues: CASSLSGRLGELFF. The DNA for the CDR3 is TGTGCCAGCAGCTTGAGTGGCAGACTCGGGGAGCTGTTTTTT.

The V call is TRBV4-3, the J call TRBJ1-1; 9 nucleotides align to TRBD1. CDR3 length: 16 amino acids. CDR1 is LGHNA and CDR2 is YSLEER in the germline V gene. J gave up 5 bases and V 1 base, and 8 bases lay outside the gene matches. CDR3 DNA sequence: TGCGCCAGCAGCCAAGGGGACAGGGCGGTGTCGACTGAAGCTTTCTTT. Protein sequence: CASSQGDRAVSTEAFF.